This T cell receptor (beta chain) was identified during a study of blood T cells in healthy people across ages. Trimming took 3 bases from V and 0 from J, leaving 15 bases between them. From germline, CDR1 is KGHSH and CDR2 LQKENI. The CDR3 sequence is 16 residues long. The donors, aged about 6 to 95, were healthy Caucasians from Russia. Primed by a sample-barcoded 5' primer and a J-beta primer mix, a second PCR proceeded for 7 to 11 cycles. TCRdb itself ran the 5' RACE reads through MiXCR, one entry per CDR3 protein. In the table there are just over 800,000 distinct CDR3 sequences, 60% to 80% of which are singletons.

Sequencing was performed on blood. V and J are TRBV18 and TRBJ2-7, with a tentative D call TRBD2 (5 bases). The clonotype comes from a man aged 25-45 years in good health. CDR3 bases: TGTGCCAGCTCACCCGATACTAGACGGAGCTCCTACGAGCAGTACTTC. Translating it yields CASSPDTRRSSYEQYF.